The 5 T cell receptor beta chains below all came from one sample that was sequenced in a study of blood T cell repertoires in COVID-19 (dated by TCRdb to 2020 to 2022). Libraries were built with the immunoSEQ multiplex PCR assay. In TCRdb, the immuneACCESS table is reduced to in-frame sequences with V and J assigned. These tables do not hold every clone; where another copy was compared, an unresolved V gene accounts for under half, and the others remain unexplained. The sample table records some 80,000 clones; around nine tenths of these occur just once. Of the sample, approximately 20% is held by the ten largest clones. The sample consisted of peripheral blood. These receptor sequences come from a human donor in a cohort sampled during active COVID-19.

The V and J genes are TRBV7-2 and TRBJ2-1, with D unclear. CDR1 is SGHTA and CDR2 is FQGNSA in the germline V gene. The CDR3 consists of 14 residues. The V end was cut by 1 base, the J end by 1 base, with 5 bases between. DNA for the CDR3: TGTGCCAGCAGCTTAGACGGTTCCTACAATGAGCAGTTCTTC. Its translation: CASSLDGSYNEQFF.

V is TRBV5-1 and J is TRBJ1-1; D is possibly TRBD1 (5 bases). The CDR3 covers 15 residues. Germline CDR1 SGHRS, CDR2 YFSETQ. Trimming stripped 0 bases from V and 3 bases from J, with 12 bases between. The chain's CDR3 is CASSLGVQVDTEAFF. CDR3 nucleotide sequence: TGCGCCAGCAGCTTGGGTGTACAGGTGGACACTGAAGCTTTCTTT. The full variable domain, its missing parts supplied by reference TRBV5-1 and TRBJ1-1, is KAGVTQTPRYLIKTRGQQVTLSCSPISGHRSVSWYQQTPGQGLQFLFEYFSETQRNKGNFPGRFSGRQFSNSRSEMNVSTLELGDSALYLCASSLGVQVDTEAFFGQGTRLTVV.

The V call is TRBV25-1, the J call TRBJ2-7; TRBD1 agrees at 9 bases. Germline lookup yields CDR1 MGHDK and CDR2 SYGVNS. The junction had 11 bases not matched to a gene; V was cut back by 10 bases and J by 4 bases. This CDR3 contains 14 residues. The CDR3 DNA reads as TGTGCCACCACCTCTACGGGACAGGGTTACGAGCAGTACTTC. It specifies CATTSTGQGYEQYF.

The gene calls are TRBV30 and TRBJ1-2; the match to TRBD1 covers 9 bases. This CDR3 contains 15 residues. Germline CDR1 is GTSNPN and CDR2 is SVGIG (reference sequence). The V and J ends lost 1 base and 5 bases, in that order; junction bases with no gene match: 8. The CDR3 DNA is TGTGCCTGGAGTGCCGGACAGGGGAGAGGGTATGGCTACACCTTC. It is translated as CAWSAGQGRGYGYTF.

The chain carries TRBV28 and TRBJ2-1, with 8 bases aligning to TRBD1. Germline lookup yields CDR1 MDHEN and CDR2 SYDVKM. With V trimmed by 8 bases and J by 8 bases, 11 bases remained unmatched. There are 14 residues in the CDR3. DNA for the CDR3: TGTGCCAGCCGCGGCCCAGGGGGCTCTTATGAGCAGTTCTTC. Its protein is CASRGPGGSYEQFF.